The 20 T cell receptor beta chains below come from one sample, sequenced in a study of human T cells and chemical hapten exposure. Stated time point: patch test 1, 2 weeks after DPC sensitization. Specified treatment: therapeutic diphenylcyclopropenone sensitization with weekly scalp DPC. Total RNA was isolated from unfractionated whole blood. TCRdb ran MiXCR on the RACE reads and lists one entry per CDR3 protein. Of about 34,000 distinct CDR3 sequences in the sample, more than 6% are singletons; the top ten hold roughly a tenth. This specimen consisted of whole blood, obtained in connection with sensitization to the hapten diphenylcyclopropenone (DPC). These receptor sequences come from a woman aged 25 to 39 with alopecia areata. Some clones in this sample may be carry-over from other donors' samples.

The rearrangement joins TRBV28 to TRBJ2-1, with 9 bases matching TRBD2. V shed 2 bases and J 10 bases; nucleotides not matched to a gene: 12. Germline V gene data show CDR1 as MDHEN and CDR2 as SYDVKM. This CDR3 contains 16 residues. CDR3 nucleotide sequence: TGTGCCAGCAGTTTAGCGGGAGGGACCCAACAAACCGAGCAGTTCTTC. Protein: CASSLAGGTQQTEQFF. The complete variable domain, with remaining parts taken from reference TRBV28 and TRBJ2-1, reads DVKVTQSSRYLVKRTGEKVFLECVQDMDHENMFWYRQDPGLGLRLIYFSYDVKMKEKGDIPEGYSVSREKKERFSLILESASTNQTSMYLCASSLAGGTQQTEQFFGPGTRLTVL.

This clonotype was counted at least ten times. The chain couples TRBV5-6 to TRBJ1-4; D is ambiguous. This CDR3 has 12 residues. Deletions cut 1 base from V and 5 bases from J, with 3 bases between. The germline CDR1 and CDR2 sequences are SGHDT and YYEEEE. The CDR3 spells CASSLPNEKLFF. CDR3 coding DNA: TGTGCCAGCAGCTTGCCCAATGAAAAACTGTTTTTT.

Many counts were recorded for this clonotype. The chain recombines TRBV27 with TRBJ1-5; 8 bases line up with TRBD1. The CDR3 sequence is 14 residues long. Germline lookup yields CDR1 MNHEY and CDR2 SMNVEV (reference sequence). J gave up 5 bases and V 6 bases, and 6 bases lay outside the gene matches. CDR3 coding DNA: TGTGCCAGCAGCCGCGCAGGGGGCCATCAGCCCCAGCATTTT. Its translation is CASSRAGGHQPQHF.

This clonotype was counted a few times. This CDR3 is CATRTSYNTDTQYF. CDR3 DNA sequence: TGTGCCACTCGAACTAGCTACAACACAGATACGCAGTATTTT. V and J are TRBV6-4 and TRBJ2-3, with a weak D call TRBD2 (6 bases). Trimming shortened V by 10 bases and J by 2 bases, and 16 bases separated the two germline ends. Germline V gene data show CDR1 as MRHNA and CDR2 as SNTAGT. This CDR3 region has 14 residues.

This chain joins TRBV7-2 and TRBJ1-4; TRBD1 matches 7 bases. Germline V gene lookup returns CDR1 SGHTA and CDR2 FQGNSA. V lost 7 bases, J lost 4 bases, and 9 bases stayed unmatched. The CDR3 consists of 15 residues. As DNA, the CDR3 is TGTGCCAGCACCTCCAGGACAGGCCGTAATGAAAAACTGTTTTTT. It encodes CASTSRTGRNEKLFF.

This clonotype was observed many times. The chain employs TRBV12-3 or TRBV12-4 and TRBJ1-2; D not resolved. The CDR3 totals 14 residues. Trimming took off 6 bases at V and 4 bases at J, with 15 bases between the two ends. DNA for the CDR3: TGTGCCAGCAGCCTGACGGATTTGGGCTATGGCTACACCTTC. Protein: CASSLTDLGYGYTF.

The rearrangement links TRBV7-2 to TRBJ1-5; D is possibly TRBD1 (5 bases). Germline V gene sequence: CDR1 SGHTA, CDR2 FQGNSA. Trimming removed 4 bases at V and 5 bases at J, with 15 bases between. This CDR3 is 15 amino acids long. This chain's CDR3 is CASSSHAPGDQPQHF. DNA of the CDR3: TGTGCCAGCAGCTCCCACGCACCGGGGGATCAGCCCCAGCATTTT.

This clonotype was counted only a few times. V and J are TRBV6-1 and TRBJ1-2, with no clear D. V was clipped by 11 bases and J by 4 bases, with 11 bases between them. The CDR3 runs to 11 residues. The V gene's germline CDR1 is MNHNS and CDR2 SASEGT. CDR3 region: CAVSLGYGYTF. The CDR3, as DNA: TGTGCCGTCAGCCTTGGCTATGGCTACACCTTC.

This clonotype was seen ten or more times. The V call is TRBV20-1, the J call TRBJ2-4; D call uncertain. The CDR3 sequence is 13 residues long. With 2 bases removed from V and 5 bases from J, the gap between germline ends came to 10 bases. CDR1 and CDR2 (germline): DFQATT, SNEGSKA (reference sequence). Here the CDR3 reads CSARRVSENIQYF. The CDR3 coding sequence is TGCAGTGCTAGAAGAGTATCGGAAAACATTCAGTACTTC.

This clonotype has ten or more counts. The J gene is TRBJ2-5, the V gene TRBV6-2 or TRBV6-3; D is ambiguous. Germline V gene sequence: CDR1 MNHEY, CDR2 SVGEGT. V lost 4 bases and J 2 bases, leaving 8 bases between the germline ends. The CDR3 totals 13 residues. CDR3 sequence (DNA): TGTGCCAGCAGTTGGTCGGATCAAGAGACCCAGTACTTC. Protein product: CASSWSDQETQYF.

Concerning this clonotype: A much larger clone lies one base from this, so it may be a read error. This chain uses TRBV6-2 or TRBV6-3 with TRBJ1-4; 7 nucleotides match TRBD1. This CDR3 is 16 amino acids long. Germline assignment: CDR1 MNHEY and CDR2 SVGEGT. CDR3 coding DNA: TGTGCCAGCGGATCCGACGAGGGGGCCGGGAGAGAAAAACCGTTTTTT. Its protein is CASGSDEGAGREKPFF.

There are a few counts of this clonotype. The V gene is TRBV12-3 or TRBV12-4, the J gene TRBJ1-2; D is undetermined. The CDR3 consists of 12 residues. The germline V and J ends were trimmed by 5 bases and 2 bases, with 6 bases remaining between them. The chain's CDR3 is CASSPVNYGYTF. The CDR3 DNA sequence: TGTGCCAGCAGTCCAGTAAACTATGGCTACACCTTC.

This clonotype was observed a few times. The chain carries TRBV15 and TRBJ1-5, with D uncertain. Germline V gene sequence: CDR1 LNHNV, CDR2 YYDKDF (reference sequence). The V gene lost 3 bases and the J gene lost 2 bases, with 17 bases spanning the gap. The CDR3 runs to 17 residues. The CDR3 bases are TGTGCCACCAGCAGGACATTTGGTGCAGCCGGCAATCAGCCCCAGCATTTT. It codes for CATSRTFGAAGNQPQHF.

The V and J genes are TRBV12-3 or TRBV12-4 and TRBJ1-2, with D possibly being TRBD1 (5 bases). This CDR3 comprises 14 residues. Trimming took off 0 bases at V and 8 bases at J, with 13 bases between the two ends. The chain's CDR3 is CASSLAWQGGGYTF. The CDR3 DNA follows: TGTGCCAGCAGTTTAGCGTGGCAGGGAGGAGGCTACACCTTC.

This clonotype came up many times. The chain joins TRBV28 to TRBJ2-7; weak D call: TRBD2 (6 bases). Germline V gene lookup returns CDR1 MDHEN and CDR2 SYDVKM. The CDR3 runs 15 residues. The V end lost 5 bases, the J end lost 0 bases, and 14 bases lay between the germline ends. The CDR3 bases are TGTGCCAGCAGTATCCGACTAGGGAGCTCCTACGAGCAGTACTTC. As protein: CASSIRLGSSYEQYF.

This clonotype showed up many times. The rearrangement joins TRBV21-1 to TRBJ2-3; the DNA was not compared with TRBD1, the D call given in the table. TRBV21-1 is a pseudogene segment. The CDR3 is 16 amino acids. CDR3 coding DNA: TGTGCCAGCAGCAAAGCGGGGACAGGTGCGACAGATACGCAGTATTTT. Protein sequence: CASSKAGTGATDTQYF.

In this sample, this clonotype turned up many times. This rearrangement joins TRBV29-1 to TRBJ2-1, with 8 positions matching TRBD2. The ends lost 6 bases at V and 6 bases at J; junction bases unmatched: 4. Germline assignment: CDR1 SQVTM and CDR2 ANQGSEA. There are 12 residues in the CDR3. The CDR3, as DNA: TGCAGCGTCTCGGGGGGGGCCAATGAGCAGTTCTTC. Protein: CSVSGGANEQFF.

In its sample, this clonotype was seen many times. The CDR3 spells CASSFRRGAGTDTQYF. The CDR3 nucleotides read TGTGCCAGCAGCTTTCGACGGGGGGCCGGCACAGATACGCAGTATTTT. The V and J genes are TRBV7-8 and TRBJ2-3; the D gene is possibly TRBD2 (7 bases). Per germline, CDR1 SGHVS and CDR2 FQNEAQ. CDR3 length equals 16 residues. The ends were cut back, 3 bases at V and 1 base at J, with 14 bases in the middle.

For this clonotype: This may come from a read error, since a much larger clone is one base off. The V call is TRBV27, the J call TRBJ1-5, with a tentative D call TRBD1 (6 bases). The CDR3 is made up of 13 amino acids. Germline V gene lookup returns CDR1 MNHEY and CDR2 SMNVEV (reference sequence). CDR3 DNA: TGTGCCAGCAGTTTAAGTGGGGGCCAGCCCAAGCATTTT. Its translation: CASSLSGGQPKHF.

This clonotype was picked up many times. The gene calls are TRBV7-3 and TRBJ2-2; D is unclear. V lost 6 bases and J lost 1, with 6 bases in between. Germline assignment: CDR1 SGHTA and CDR2 FQGTGA. There are 13 residues in the CDR3. This CDR3 is CASRRGNTGELFF. The DNA for the CDR3 is TGTGCCAGCAGACGTGGGAACACCGGGGAGCTGTTTTTT.